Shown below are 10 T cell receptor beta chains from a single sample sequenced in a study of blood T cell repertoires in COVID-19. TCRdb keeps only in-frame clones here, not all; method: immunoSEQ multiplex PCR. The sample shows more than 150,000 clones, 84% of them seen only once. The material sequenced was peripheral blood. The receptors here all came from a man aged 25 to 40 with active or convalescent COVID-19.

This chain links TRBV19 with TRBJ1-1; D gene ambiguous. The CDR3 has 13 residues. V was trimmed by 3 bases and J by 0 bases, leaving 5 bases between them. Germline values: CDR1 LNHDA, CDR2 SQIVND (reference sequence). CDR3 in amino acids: CASSISVNTEAFF. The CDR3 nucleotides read TGTGCCAGTAGTATCTCGGTGAACACTGAAGCTTTCTTT.

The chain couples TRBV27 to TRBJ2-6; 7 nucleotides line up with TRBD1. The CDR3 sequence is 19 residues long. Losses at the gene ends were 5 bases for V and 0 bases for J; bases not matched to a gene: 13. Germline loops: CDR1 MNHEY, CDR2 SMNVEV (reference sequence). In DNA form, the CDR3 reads TGTGCCAGCAGTAGACTCTCCGGGACAGCGAGCTCTGGGGCCAACGTCCTGACTTTC. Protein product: CASSRLSGTASSGANVLTF.

The CDR3 is CAWSRGDSSHGELFF. CDR3 nucleotides: TGTGCCTGGAGTCGAGGAGACAGTTCTCACGGGGAGCTGTTTTTT. The rearrangement joins TRBV30 to TRBJ2-2, with D possibly TRBD1 on 5 matching bases. With 2 bases removed from V and 7 bases from J, the gap between germline ends came to 17 bases. The CDR3 length is 15 residues. Germline CDR1 reads GTSNPN; CDR2 reads SVGIG (reference sequence).

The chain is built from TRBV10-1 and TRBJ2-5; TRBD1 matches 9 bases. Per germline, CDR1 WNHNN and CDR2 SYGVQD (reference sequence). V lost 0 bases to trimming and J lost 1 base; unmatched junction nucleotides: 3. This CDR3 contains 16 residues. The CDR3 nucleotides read TGCGCCAGCAGTGAGTCCCTGGGACAGGGCCAAGAGACCCAGTACTTC. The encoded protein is CASSESLGQGQETQYF.

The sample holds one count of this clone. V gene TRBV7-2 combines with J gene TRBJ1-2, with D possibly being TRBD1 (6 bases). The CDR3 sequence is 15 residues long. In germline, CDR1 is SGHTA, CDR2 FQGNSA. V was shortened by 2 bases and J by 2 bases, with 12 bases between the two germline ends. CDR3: CASSLTAGANYGYTF. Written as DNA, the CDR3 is TGTGCCAGCAGCTTAACTGCAGGGGCGAACTATGGCTACACCTTC. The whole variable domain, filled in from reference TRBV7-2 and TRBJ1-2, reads GAGVSQSPSNKVTEKGKDVELRCDPISGHTALYWYRQSLGQGLEFLIYFQGNSAPDKSGLPSDRFSAERTGGSVSTLTIQRTQQEDSAVYLCASSLTAGANYGYTFGSGTRLTVV.

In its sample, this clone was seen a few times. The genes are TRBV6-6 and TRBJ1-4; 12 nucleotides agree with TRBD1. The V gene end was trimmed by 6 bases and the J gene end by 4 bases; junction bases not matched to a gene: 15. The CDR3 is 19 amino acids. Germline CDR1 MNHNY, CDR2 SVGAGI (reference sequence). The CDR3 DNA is TGTGCCAGCAGCTATACGAGGCCGGGACAGGGGGCCCTTAATGAAAAACTGTTTTTT. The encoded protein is CASSYTRPGQGALNEKLFF.

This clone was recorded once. As DNA, the CDR3 is TGTGCCAGCAGCCGACGAAGGGACAGTCTGTATGGCTACACCTTC. Its protein product is CASSRRRDSLYGYTF. The J gene is TRBJ1-2, the V gene TRBV11-2; the match to TRBD1 covers 7 bases. The length of the CDR3 is 15 residues. V lost 5 bases, J lost 5 bases, and 11 bases stayed unmatched. The germline V gene has CDR1 SGHAT and CDR2 FQNNGV.

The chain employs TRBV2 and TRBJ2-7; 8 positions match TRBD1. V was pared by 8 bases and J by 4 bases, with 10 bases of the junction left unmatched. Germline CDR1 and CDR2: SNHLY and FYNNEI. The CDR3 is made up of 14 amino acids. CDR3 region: CASEVTGALYEQYF. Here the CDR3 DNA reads TGTGCCAGCGAGGTGACAGGGGCATTATACGAGCAGTACTTC. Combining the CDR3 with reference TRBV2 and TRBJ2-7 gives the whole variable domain EPEVTQTPSHQVTQMGQEVILRCVPISNHLYFYWYRQILGQKVEFLVSFYNNEISEKSEIFDDQFSVERPDGSNFTLKIRSTKLEDSAMYFCASEVTGALYEQYFGPGTRLTVT.

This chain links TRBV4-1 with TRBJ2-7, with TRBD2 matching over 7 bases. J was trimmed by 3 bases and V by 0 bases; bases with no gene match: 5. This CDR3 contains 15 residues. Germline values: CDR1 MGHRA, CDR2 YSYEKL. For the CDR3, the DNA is TGCGCCAGCAGCCAAGATTTCCCTAGCGGCTACGAGCAGTACTTC. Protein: CASSQDFPSGYEQYF.

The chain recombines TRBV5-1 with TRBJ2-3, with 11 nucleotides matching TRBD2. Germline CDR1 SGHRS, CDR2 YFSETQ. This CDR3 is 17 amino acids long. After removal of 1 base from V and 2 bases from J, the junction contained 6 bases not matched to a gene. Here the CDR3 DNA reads TGCGCCAGCAGCTTGTATGCACTAGCGGGGGTCACAGATACGCAGTATTTT. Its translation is CASSLYALAGVTDTQYF.